This is a list of T cell receptor beta chains from one sample in a study of T-cell reconstitution after alpha-beta-depleted transplantation in children. From the PCR reads, TCRdb called clonotypes with MiXCR, one entry per CDR3 protein. This sample yields a few hundred thousand distinct CDR3 sequences, of which roughly 30% are seen a single time; approximately 39% belongs to the top ten. Sequenced material: PBMCs, taken before TCRalphabeta/CD19-depleted stem cell transplant. These receptors originate from a boy under three years old with Wiskott-Aldrich syndrome, due to receive a stem cell transplant. The CDR3 runs from the conserved cysteine through the conserved F or W. Fields, in order: clone size, J gene, D gene, V gene, CDR3 DNA, CDR3 protein. The D gene is left open where the match is weak. Size tells how often a clone was seen (once, few, many) or the class of an expanded clone, and some rows leave it out.

NA | TRBJ1-2 | NA | TRBV5-1 | TGCGCCAGCAGCTTCCGGGACGACTTCTATGGCTACACCTTC | CASSFRDDFYGYTF
NA | TRBJ2-7 | NA | TRBV20-1 | TGCTGTGCTAGAAATGCCCGGGCAACTAACTACGAGCAGTACTTC | CCARNARATNYEQYF
few | TRBJ2-1 | TRBD2 | TRBV5-1 | TGCGCCAGCAAAGGGGCTAGCGGGAGTAATGAGCAGTTCTTC | CASKGASGSNEQFF
few | TRBJ1-2 | TRBD1 | TRBV29-1 | TGCAGCGTTGAATCCGGGACAGACTATGGCTACACCTTC | CSVESGTDYGYTF
NA | TRBJ2-5 | TRBD1 | TRBV20-1 | TGCAGTGTTATGACCGGGACAGGGGGCGGGGAGACCCAGTACTTC | CSVMTGTGGGETQYF
NA | TRBJ2-1 | TRBD2 | TRBV7-3 | TGTGCCAGCAGCACTACGAGGACTAGCGGGATCCATGAGCAGTTCTTC | CASSTTRTSGIHEQFF
few | TRBJ2-1 | NA | TRBV5-6 | TGTGCCAGCAGCCTTCCCGGGGAGAGGTCCTACAATGAGCAGTTCTTC | CASSLPGERSYNEQFF
NA | TRBJ2-2 | NA | TRBV24-1 | TGTGCCACCAGTGATTCCGCGGTTGGAGAGGGCACCGGGGAGCTGTTTTTT | CATSDSAVGEGTGELFF
NA | TRBJ1-3 | TRBD1 | TRBV12-3/TRBV12-4 | TGTGCCAGCAGTTCAAGAACAGGGGAAGCTGGAAACACCATATATTTT | CASSSRTGEAGNTIYF
NA | TRBJ1-2 | NA | TRBV20-1 | TGCTGTGCTAGAGAATCGGGCGTGTGGGACTATGGCTACACCTTC | CCARESGVWDYGYTF
NA | TRBJ2-3 | TRBD2 | TRBV18 | TGTGCCAGCTTATCCACGCCGGGACTAGCGGTGACAGATACGCAGTATTTT | CASLSTPGLAVTDTQYF
NA | TRBJ2-1 | NA | TRBV5-1 | TGCGCCAGCTTTGACGGGAAGTCCTACAATGAGCAGTTCTTC | CASFDGKSYNEQFF
NA | TRBJ2-7 | NA | TRBV5-1 | TGCGCCAGCAGCCGGGACTTAGCCCACCACGAGCAGTACTTC | CASSRDLAHHEQYF
few | TRBJ2-7 | NA | TRBV30 | TGTGCCTGGAGTAGGACGATCTACGAGCAGTACTTC | CAWSRTIYEQYF
NA | TRBJ2-2 | TRBD2 | TRBV6-5 | TGTGCCAGCAGTTACTCGGGACTAGCGGCGAACACCGGGGAGCTGTTTTTT | CASSYSGLAANTGELFF
NA | TRBJ2-5 | NA | TRBV5-1 | TGCGCCAGCAGCTTCGGGGTTCTGGAGACCCAGTACTTC | CASSFGVLETQYF
NA | TRBJ2-3 | NA | TRBV5-1 | TGCGCCAGCAGTAGGGACGGGGCGGGCACAGATACGCAGTATTTT | CASSRDGAGTDTQYF
NA | TRBJ2-3 | TRBD2 | TRBV3-1 | TGTGCCAGCAGCCAAGCCCTGACTAGCGGGTTCACAGATACGCAGTATTTT | CASSQALTSGFTDTQYF
few | TRBJ1-6 | NA | TRBV5-1 | TGCGCCAGCAGCCGTCGACGTTGGACTCACTATAATTCACCCCTCCACTTT | CASSRRRWTHYNSPLHF
NA | TRBJ2-3 | NA | TRBV12-3/TRBV12-4 | TGTGCCAGCAGTTTTGAAAGGTTGCCAGATACGCAGTATTTT | CASSFERLPDTQYF
NA | TRBJ2-1 | TRBD2 | TRBV4-2 | TGTGCCAGCAGCCAAGTAAAGCGGGAGGGCTTGGGCAATGAGCAGTTCTTC | CASSQVKREGLGNEQFF
NA | TRBJ2-1 | NA | TRBV14 | TGTGCCAGCAGCCCCATTTTGGGGGTTGACTACAATGAGCAGTTCTTC | CASSPILGVDYNEQFF
NA | TRBJ2-1 | TRBD1 | TRBV7-3 | TGTGCCAGCAGCGCGTCCGGGACAGTTTTGAGGTTCTTC | CASSASGTVLRFF
NA | TRBJ2-1 | TRBD1 | TRBV29-1 | TGCAGCGTTGTGACAGGGGAAAGGAGTGAGCAGTTCTTC | CSVVTGERSEQFF
NA | TRBJ2-1 | NA | TRBV14 | TGTGCCAGCAGCCACGCCCCGGGCCGTTACAATGAGCAGTTCTTC | CASSHAPGRYNEQFF
few | TRBJ2-1 | TRBD1 | TRBV4-1 | TGCGCCAGCAGCCAAGGTGACAGGGCACCCTACAATGAGCAGTTCTTC | CASSQGDRAPYNEQFF
NA | TRBJ2-3 | NA | TRBV5-1 | TGCGCCAGCAGCTTGGTAGCGCCGGATACGCAGTATTTT | CASSLVAPDTQYF
few | TRBJ2-4 | NA | TRBV6-1 | TGTGCCAGCAGAGAACAGCTAGCCAAAAACATTCAGTACTTC | CASREQLAKNIQYF
few | TRBJ2-3 | TRBD2 | TRBV20-1 | TGCAGTGCTAGAGAATTTAGCGGACTAGCGGGAGTCACAGATACGCAGTATTTT | CSAREFSGLAGVTDTQYF
NA | TRBJ2-1 | NA | TRBV5-1 | TGCGCCAGCAGGATTGGACAGCCCAACGACCCAGCGTACAATGAGCAGTTCTTC | CASRIGQPNDPAYNEQFF
NA | TRBJ2-7 | TRBD2 | TRBV5-1 | TGCGCCAGCAGCATCGATACTAGCGCGAGCTCCTACGAGCAGTACTTC | CASSIDTSASSYEQYF
many | TRBJ2-7 | NA | TRBV7-2 | TGTGCCAGCAGCCCAGTGGGAGAAAGGACCTACGAGCAGTACTTC | CASSPVGERTYEQYF
few | TRBJ2-3 | TRBD2 | TRBV5-1 | TGCGCCAGCAGCGGGACTAGCGGAAGCACAGATACGCAGTATTTT | CASSGTSGSTDTQYF
few | TRBJ2-7 | NA | TRBV19 | TGTGCCAGTAGCTCAACAGAACGCGGCTCCTACGAGCAGTACTTC | CASSSTERGSYEQYF
NA | TRBJ1-6 | NA | TRBV7-2 | TGTGCCAGCAGCTTCATCCAGTATAATTCACCCCTCCACTTT | CASSFIQYNSPLHF
NA | TRBJ2-7 | TRBD2 | TRBV5-1 | TGCGCCAGCAGCGTGGCGGGAGGAGCCTACGAGCAGTACTTC | CASSVAGGAYEQYF
few | TRBJ2-3 | NA | TRBV5-1 | TGCGCCAGCAGCCCGGACCGGAAGCGGGCAGATACGCAGTATTTT | CASSPDRKRADTQYF
NA | TRBJ2-7 | TRBD1 | TRBV24-1 | TGTGCCACCAGTGATTCCGGGACAGGGAGCTACGAGCAGTACTTC | CATSDSGTGSYEQYF
few | TRBJ2-7 | TRBD1 | TRBV5-1 | TGCGCCAGCAGCAACCAGGGGGCGCCAGAGCAGTACTTC | CASSNQGAPEQYF
NA | TRBJ2-1 | NA | TRBV7-9 | TGTGCCAGCAGCACGGCCCACAATGAGCAGTTCTTC | CASSTAHNEQFF
once | TRBJ2-1 | NA | TRBV4-2 | TGTGCCAGCAGCCTGGACAGTAGTAAAACGAATGAGCAGTTCTTC | CASSLDSSKTNEQFF